This TCR beta chain was captured in a study of blood T cell repertoires in COVID-19. At the level of the study: Samples taken during acute and convalescent COVID-19 were collected in the United States, Italy and Spain.

The method was immunoSEQ multiplex PCR; TCRdb's version includes in-frame clones alone and lacks a portion of them. The table lists 85,000 to 130,000 clones, 80% to 95% of them singletons. The CDR3 is 15 amino acids. Unmatched junction bases numbered 6, after V lost 3 bases and J lost 4 bases. Germline CDR1 is SGHTA and CDR2 is FQGTGA. The TCR was taken from a man between 65 and 85 years old with acute or convalescent COVID-19. The genes are TRBV7-3 and TRBJ2-3; 8 nucleotides line up with TRBD2. The sequenced material came from peripheral blood. CDR3 DNA: TGTGCCAGCAGCTTGGATAGCGGGGCTCCAGATACGCAGTATTTT. This codes for CASSLDSGAPDTQYF.